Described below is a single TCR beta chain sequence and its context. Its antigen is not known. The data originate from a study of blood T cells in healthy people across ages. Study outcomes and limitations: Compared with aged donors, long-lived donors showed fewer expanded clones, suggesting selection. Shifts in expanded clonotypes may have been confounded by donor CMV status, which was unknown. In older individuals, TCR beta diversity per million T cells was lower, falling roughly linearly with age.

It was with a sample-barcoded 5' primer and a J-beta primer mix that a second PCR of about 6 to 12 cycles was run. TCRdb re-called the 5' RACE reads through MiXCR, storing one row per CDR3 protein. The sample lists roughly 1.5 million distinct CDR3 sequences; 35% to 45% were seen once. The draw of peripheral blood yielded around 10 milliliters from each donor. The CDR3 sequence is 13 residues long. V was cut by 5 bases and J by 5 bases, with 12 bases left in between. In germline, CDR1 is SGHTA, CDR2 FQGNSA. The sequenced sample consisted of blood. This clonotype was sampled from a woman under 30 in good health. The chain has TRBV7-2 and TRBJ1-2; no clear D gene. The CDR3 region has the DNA TGTGCCAGCAGCGTAGAAAGGACGTATGGCTACACCTTC. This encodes CASSVERTYGYTF.